A single sample gave rise to the 27 T cell receptor beta chains below, sequenced in a study of cytomegalovirus exposure and HLA in healthy donors (dated by TCRdb to the late 2010s). The library was obtained by the immunoSEQ multiplex PCR assay. For the multiplex PCR, a mixture combining 60 forward primers for TCR Vbeta segments and 13 reverse primers for TCR Jbeta segments was used. Not all clones reach the TCRdb copy of this immuneACCESS table, which keeps in-frame sequences only. Checked studies attribute under half of the gap to unresolved V genes and leave the rest unexplained. The table for this sample records around 190,000 clones. The ten largest clones capture more than 0.75% of the sample. Sequences were obtained from PBMCs. Receptor source: a woman aged 30 to 39 in good health and CMV-seropositive.

This chain uses TRBV6-4 with TRBJ1-5, with D perhaps TRBD1 (5 bases). The germline gives CDR1 MRHNA, CDR2 SNTAGT. The germline V and J ends were trimmed by 0 bases and 6 bases, with 6 bases remaining between them. There are 13 residues in the CDR3. As DNA, the CDR3 is TGTGCCAGCAGTGACTCGGGGGGTCAGCCCCAGCATTTT. Its protein product is CASSDSGGQPQHF.

This rearrangement joins TRBV7-7 to TRBJ2-1; D not certain. The CDR3 is 13 amino acids. The V gene's germline CDR1 is SSHAT and CDR2 FNYEAQ (reference sequence). The germline V and J ends were trimmed by 1 base and 4 bases, with 5 bases remaining between them. The CDR3 sequence is CASSLDIYNEQFF. Written as DNA, the CDR3 is TGTGCCAGCAGCTTAGACATTTACAATGAGCAGTTCTTC.

V usage is TRBV18 and J usage is TRBJ2-7; 9 positions agree with TRBD2. CDR3 length: 17 residues. With 3 bases clipped from V and 5 bases from J, the junction kept 14 bases outside the gene matches. The germline CDR1 and CDR2 sequences are KGHSH and LQKENI. The CDR3 sequence is CASSPFAGGTLSNEQYF. CDR3 coding DNA: TGTGCCAGCTCACCGTTCGCGGGAGGGACCCTTTCAAACGAGCAGTACTTC.

The J gene is TRBJ2-1, the V gene TRBV4-1, with D possibly TRBD2 on 7 matching bases. Germline V gives CDR1 MGHRA, CDR2 YSYEKL. V lost 0 bases and J lost 9, with 15 bases in between. There are 15 residues in the CDR3. CDR3 residues: CASSQEGGGAGEQFF. DNA for the CDR3: TGCGCCAGCAGCCAAGAAGGAGGGGGGGCCGGTGAGCAGTTCTTC.

The chain couples TRBV15 to TRBJ1-2; D unclear. CDR1 is LNHNV, CDR2 YYDKDF, per germline (reference sequence). This CDR3 spans 17 amino acids. Between the trimmed V and J ends, which lost 3 bases and 7 bases, there was a span of 24 bases. Written as DNA, the CDR3 is TGTGCCACCAGCAGGCCTGATGGTCCCAATGCATATAGTGGCTACACCTTC. It specifies CATSRPDGPNAYSGYTF. Together with reference TRBV15 and TRBJ1-2, the CDR3 gives the full variable domain: DAMVIQNPRYQVTQFGKPVTLSCSQTLNHNVMYWYQQKSSQAPKLLFHYYDKDFNNEADTPDNFQSRRPNTSFCFLDIRSPGLGDTAMYLCATSRPDGPNAYSGYTFGSGTRLTVV.

As regards this clone: Compared with germline, one end of the junction differs, possibly owing to a read error. This sequence joins TRBV28 and TRBJ1-5, with D possibly matching TRBD1 (6 bases). The CDR3 extends over 14 amino acids. In germline, CDR1 is MDHEN, CDR2 SYDVKM. CDR3 protein: CASSFPGGNQPQHF. CDR3 nucleotides: TGTGCCAGCAGTTTCCCGGGGGGCAACCAGCCCCAGCATTTT.

The rearrangement uses TRBV10-1 and TRBJ2-7, with TRBD1 as a possible D gene (5 bases). Germline CDR1 and CDR2: WNHNN and SYGVQD (reference sequence). The CDR3 runs to 16 residues. Deletions cut 0 bases from V and 6 bases from J, with 18 bases between. The CDR3 here is CASSESTQGLSGEQYF. In nucleotides, the CDR3 is TGCGCCAGCAGTGAGTCGACTCAGGGTCTGAGTGGCGAGCAGTACTTC.

The chain joins TRBV4-1 to TRBJ2-1; 7 bases are shared with TRBD2. Per the germline V gene, CDR1 is MGHRA and CDR2 is YSYEKL. This CDR3 contains 13 residues. The trim removed 2 bases at V and 6 bases at J, leaving 1 base unmatched. CDR3 DNA sequence: TGCGCCAGCAGCCAAAGGACTAGCAATGAGCAGTTCTTC. Translated: CASSQRTSNEQFF.

The CDR3 DNA reads as TGTGCCAGCAGCTTAGAACCGGGGAGGTATGGCTACACCTTC. Its translation is CASSLEPGRYGYTF. The V call is TRBV7-9, the J call TRBJ1-2; D unresolved. The CDR3 extends over 14 amino acids. The germline V gene has CDR1 SEHNR and CDR2 FQNEAQ (reference sequence). V was trimmed by 1 base and J by 5 bases, leaving 11 bases between them.

The rearrangement uses TRBV5-1 and TRBJ2-1; 8 nucleotides agree with TRBD2. The CDR3 spans 19 residues. The V and J ends lost 0 bases and 8 bases, in that order; junction bases with no gene match: 19. Germline loops: CDR1 SGHRS, CDR2 YFSETQ. The CDR3 coding sequence is TGCGCCAGCAGCTTGGCCGTTGTTCGATCTATCGGGGGGGAGCATGAGCAGTTCTTC. This translates into CASSLAVVRSIGGEHEQFF.

The chain recombines TRBV29-1 with TRBJ1-1; 8 positions agree with TRBD1. J gave up 1 base and V 4 bases, and 2 bases lay outside the gene matches. CDR3 length: 13 amino acids. Germline V gene data show CDR1 as SQVTM and CDR2 as ANQGSEA. The CDR3: CSVVGQGNTEAFF. The CDR3 DNA sequence: TGCAGCGTTGTAGGACAGGGGAACACTGAAGCTTTCTTT.

The chain links TRBV4-1 to TRBJ2-7, with 7 nucleotides matching TRBD1. V shed 4 bases, J shed 2 bases, and the junction held 11 bases outside the gene matches. The germline CDR1 and CDR2 sequences are MGHRA and YSYEKL. This CDR3 is 16 amino acids long. CDR3 coding DNA: TGCGCCAGCAGCCGCCAGCTGGGGGACAGCACCTACGAGCAGTACTTC. Amino acid sequence: CASSRQLGDSTYEQYF.

The gene calls are TRBV4-1 and TRBJ2-4, with 8 bases lining up with TRBD1. Trimming at V came to 0 bases and at J to 6 bases, leaving 7 bases not matched to a gene. The CDR3 consists of 16 residues. CDR1 and CDR2 (germline): MGHRA, YSYEKL. DNA for the CDR3: TGCGCCAGCAGCCAAGAGCGTATTGGACAGGGAAACATTCAGTACTTC. Translation gives CASSQERIGQGNIQYF.

The chain uses TRBV6-5 and TRBJ1-1; D unresolved. The CDR3 spans 14 residues. Trimming cost V 6 bases and J 4 bases, with 15 bases left between them. Germline values: CDR1 MNHEY, CDR2 SVGAGI. CDR3 nucleotide sequence: TGTGCCAGCAGCCCCCTAGCGGAGGTCACTGAAGCTTTCTTT. As protein: CASSPLAEVTEAFF.

The chain uses TRBV4-3 and TRBJ1-3, with no clear D. V was trimmed by 2 bases and J by 0 bases, leaving 14 bases between them. Germline assignment: CDR1 LGHNA and CDR2 YSLEER. The CDR3 sequence is 17 residues long. CDR3 DNA: TGCGCCAGCAGCCAATTACTGGTGCGGAGCTCTGGAAACACCATATATTTT. Translation gives CASSQLLVRSSGNTIYF.

The chain recombines TRBV19 with TRBJ2-7, with 8 bases identical to TRBD1. V shed 4 bases and J 5 bases; nucleotides not matched to a gene: 10. The CDR3 spans 15 residues. Germline CDR1 LNHDA, CDR2 SQIVND (reference sequence). CDR3 sequence: CASSREPGQADEQYF. In DNA, the CDR3 is TGTGCCAGTAGTAGAGAGCCGGGACAGGCGGACGAGCAGTACTTC.

This chain links TRBV7-8 with TRBJ1-2, with 7 bases that match TRBD1. V shed 1 base, J shed 7 bases, and the junction held 6 bases outside the gene matches. The germline CDR1 and CDR2 sequences are SGHVS and FQNEAQ. This CDR3 is built from 14 residues. Written as DNA, the CDR3 is TGTGCCAGCAGCTTAGGGACAGGCTCGGGTGGCTACACCTTC. This encodes CASSLGTGSGGYTF.

V is TRBV27 and J is TRBJ2-7; a weak D match, TRBD1 (5 bases). The germline CDR1 and CDR2 sequences are MNHEY and SMNVEV (reference sequence). Trimming left V 2 bases short and J 7 bases short, with 15 bases between. CDR3 size: 14 residues. The CDR3, as DNA: TGTGCCAGCAGTTTAACCAGGACACTCACTGAGCAGTACTTC. It is translated as CASSLTRTLTEQYF.

DNA for the CDR3: TGCGCCAGCAGCCAAACAACCGGGTTATTGGATACGCAGTATTTT. Translating gives CASSQTTGLLDTQYF. The chain carries TRBV4-1 and TRBJ2-3; D is uncertain. V dropped 2 bases and J dropped 6 bases, with 15 bases sitting between them. The CDR3 is made up of 15 amino acids. Germline CDR1 MGHRA, CDR2 YSYEKL.

The chain carries TRBV18 and TRBJ1-5; D ambiguous. Germline assignment: CDR1 KGHSH and CDR2 LQKENI. The CDR3 is 12 residues long. Trimming removed 4 bases at V and 9 bases at J, with 10 bases between. The CDR3 nucleotides read TGTGCCAGCTCACAACCCATCGGGCCCCAGCATTTT. This encodes CASSQPIGPQHF.

The CDR3 sequence: CASSLVGAGRQNQPQHF. CDR3 bases: TGTGCCAGCAGCTTAGTTGGTGCGGGGCGACAAAATCAGCCCCAGCATTTT. The rearrangement joins TRBV11-2 to TRBJ1-5, with a possible D match to TRBD1 (5 bases). This CDR3 region has 17 residues. Trimming cost V 1 base and J 4 bases, with 17 bases left between them. Germline assignment: CDR1 SGHAT and CDR2 FQNNGV.

The chain links TRBV10-3 to TRBJ1-5; perhaps TRBD1 as D (6 bases). Looked up from germline, CDR1 is ENHRY and CDR2 is SYGVKD. The V and J ends lost 5 bases and 0 bases respectively, with 14 bases between them. This CDR3 contains 16 residues. Here the CDR3 reads CAISKSTGTSNQPQHF. In nucleotides, the CDR3 is TGTGCCATCAGTAAGAGCACAGGGACTAGCAATCAGCCCCAGCATTTT.

The rearrangement uses TRBV7-2 and TRBJ1-2; 7 positions agree with TRBD1. The CDR3 contains 17 residues. Trimming at V came to 2 bases and at J to 4 bases, leaving 13 bases not matched to a gene. CDR1 SGHTA and CDR2 FQGNSA come from the germline V gene. CDR3 loop: CASSLKSTGAGTYGYTF. The CDR3 bases are TGTGCCAGCAGCTTAAAGTCCACAGGGGCCGGGACCTATGGCTACACCTTC. The whole variable domain, remainder taken from reference TRBV7-2 and TRBJ1-2, is GAGVSQSPSNKVTEKGKDVELRCDPISGHTALYWYRQSLGQGLEFLIYFQGNSAPDKSGLPSDRFSAERTGGSVSTLTIQRTQQEDSAVYLCASSLKSTGAGTYGYTFGSGTRLTVV.

The chain couples TRBV19 to TRBJ1-1; D is possibly TRBD1 (6 bases). The CDR3 consists of 13 residues. The germline V gene has CDR1 LNHDA and CDR2 SQIVND (reference sequence). With 8 bases removed from V and 0 bases from J, the gap between germline ends came to 10 bases. The CDR3 nucleotides read TGTGCCAGTTCCACAGGGTTGAACACTGAAGCTTTCTTT. Encoded protein: CASSTGLNTEAFF. The full variable domain, in which reference TRBV19 and TRBJ1-1 provide the parts outside the CDR3, is DGGITQSPKYLFRKEGQNVTLSCEQNLNHDAMYWYRQDPGQGLRLIYYSQIVNDFQKGDIAEGYSVSREKKESFPLTVTSAQKNPTAFYLCASSTGLNTEAFFGQGTRLTVV.

V and J are TRBV2 and TRBJ2-3; 13 bases agree with TRBD2. Germline V lookup: CDR1 SNHLY, CDR2 FYNNEI. The CDR3 spans 18 residues. The J segment lost 1 base and the V segment lost 7 bases, leaving 11 bases of the junction unmatched. CDR3 region: CASMFFGTSGMGTDTQYF. The CDR3, as DNA: TGTGCCAGCATGTTTTTCGGGACTAGCGGGATGGGCACAGATACGCAGTATTTT.

The rearrangement joins TRBV7-9 to TRBJ2-1; 7 nucleotides agree with TRBD2. In germline, CDR1 is SEHNR, CDR2 FQNEAQ (reference sequence). There are 13 residues in the CDR3. The J segment lost 4 bases and the V segment lost 6 bases, leaving 3 bases of the junction unmatched. The CDR3 is CASSFSGYNEQFF. In DNA, the CDR3 is TGTGCCAGCAGTTTTAGCGGGTACAATGAGCAGTTCTTC.

The chain couples TRBV5-6 to TRBJ1-2, with D possibly matching TRBD1 (6 bases). Germline V CDR1 and CDR2: SGHDT, YYEEEE. V lost 4 bases and J 4 bases, leaving 14 bases between the germline ends. CDR3 length equals 14 residues. In DNA form, the CDR3 reads TGTGCCAGCAGCCATCCGACAGGCATCTATGGCTACACCTTC. Protein product: CASSHPTGIYGYTF.